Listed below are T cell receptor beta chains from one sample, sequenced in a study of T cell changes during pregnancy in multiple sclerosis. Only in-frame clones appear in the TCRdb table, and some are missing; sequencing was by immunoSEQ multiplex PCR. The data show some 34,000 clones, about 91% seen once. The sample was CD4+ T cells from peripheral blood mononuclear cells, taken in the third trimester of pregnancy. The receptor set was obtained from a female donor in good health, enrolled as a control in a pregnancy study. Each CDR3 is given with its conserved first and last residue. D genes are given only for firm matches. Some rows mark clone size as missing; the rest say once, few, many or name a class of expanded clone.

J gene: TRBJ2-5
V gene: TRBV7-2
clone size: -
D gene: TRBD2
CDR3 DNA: TGTGCCAGCAGCTTAGCTCCCCTAGCGGGGGTTTATGAGACCCAGTACTTC
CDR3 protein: CASSLAPLAGVYETQYF

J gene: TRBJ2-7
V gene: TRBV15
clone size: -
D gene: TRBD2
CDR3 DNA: TGTGCCACCAGCAGAGAGGGCGGGGGGGGTTACGAGCAGTACTTC
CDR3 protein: CATSREGGGGYEQYF

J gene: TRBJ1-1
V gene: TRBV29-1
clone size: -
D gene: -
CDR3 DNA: TGCAGCACCTCGGGACAAGCTGACACTGAAGCTTTCTTT
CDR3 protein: CSTSGQADTEAFF

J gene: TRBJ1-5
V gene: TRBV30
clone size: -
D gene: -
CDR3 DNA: TGTGCCCATGCACGGGGGGCACGACAGCCCCAGCATTTT
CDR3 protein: CAHARGARQPQHF

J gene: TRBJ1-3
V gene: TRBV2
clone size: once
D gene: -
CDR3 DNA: TGTGCCAGCAGTGCCGGGGGTTACTCTGGAAACACCATATATTTT
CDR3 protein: CASSAGGYSGNTIYF

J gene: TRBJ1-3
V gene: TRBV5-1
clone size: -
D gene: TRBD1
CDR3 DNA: TGCGCCAGCAGCTTGCTGACAGGGGTATCTGGAAACACCATATATTTT
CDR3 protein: CASSLLTGVSGNTIYF

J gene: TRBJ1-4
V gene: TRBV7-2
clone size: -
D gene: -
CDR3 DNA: TGTGCCAGCAGCTTAATCCTCGGTGCCGAGAAACTGTTTTTT
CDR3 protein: CASSLILGAEKLFF

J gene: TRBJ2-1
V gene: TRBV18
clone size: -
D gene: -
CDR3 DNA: TGTGCCAGCTCCGACCAGGGGAGACTCTACAATGAGCAGTTCTTC
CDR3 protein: CASSDQGRLYNEQFF

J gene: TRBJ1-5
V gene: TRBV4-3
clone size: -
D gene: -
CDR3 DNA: TGCGCCAGCAGCCAAGAATTCAATAATCAGCCCCAGCATTTT
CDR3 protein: CASSQEFNNQPQHF

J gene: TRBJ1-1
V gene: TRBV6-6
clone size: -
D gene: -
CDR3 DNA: TGTGCCAGCAGTTACAGGGGCCAGGCCAGGACTGAAGCTTTCTTT
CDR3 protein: CASSYRGQARTEAFF

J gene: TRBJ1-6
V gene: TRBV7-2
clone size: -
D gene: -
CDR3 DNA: TGTGCCAGCAGCTTAGTTCCGGGCTATAATTCACCCCTCCACTTT
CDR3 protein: CASSLVPGYNSPLHF

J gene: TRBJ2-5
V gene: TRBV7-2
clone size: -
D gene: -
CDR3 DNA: TGTGCCAGCAGCTTTCTAGGTAGGATGGAGACCCAGTACTTC
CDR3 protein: CASSFLGRMETQYF

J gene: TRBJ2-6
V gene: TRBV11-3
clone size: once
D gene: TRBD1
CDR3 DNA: TGTGCCAGCAGCGACCCCCGGGACAGGGGGCTCGGTGGGGCCAACGTCCTGACTTTC
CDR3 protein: CASSDPRDRGLGGANVLTF

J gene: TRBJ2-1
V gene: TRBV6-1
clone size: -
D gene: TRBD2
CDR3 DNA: TGTGCCAGCAGTGAAGGCGGGGGGGCCTTTCGTGAGCAGTTCTTC
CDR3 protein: CASSEGGGAFREQFF

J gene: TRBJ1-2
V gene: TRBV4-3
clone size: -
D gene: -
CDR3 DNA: TGCGCCAGCAGCCAGCGACAGGCCGCTAACTATGGCTACACCTTC
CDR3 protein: CASSQRQAANYGYTF

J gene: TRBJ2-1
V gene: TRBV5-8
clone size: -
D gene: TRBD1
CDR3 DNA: TGTGCCAGCAGCCCCAAAACAGGGGGCAGCTCCTACAATGAGCAGTTCTTC
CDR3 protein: CASSPKTGGSSYNEQFF

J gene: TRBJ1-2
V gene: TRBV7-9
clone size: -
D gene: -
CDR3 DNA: TGTGCCAGCAGCCCCCGCCAGGGATTCTATGGCTACACCTTC
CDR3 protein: CASSPRQGFYGYTF

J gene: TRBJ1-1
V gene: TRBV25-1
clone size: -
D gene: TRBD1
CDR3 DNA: TGTGCCAGCAGTGAACCGGGACAGGGGGCGATGGCTTTCTTT
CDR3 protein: CASSEPGQGAMAFF

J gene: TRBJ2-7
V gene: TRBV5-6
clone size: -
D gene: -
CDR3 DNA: TGTGCCAGCAGCTTGGTAGCCAGCTACGAGCAGTACTTC
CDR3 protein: CASSLVASYEQYF

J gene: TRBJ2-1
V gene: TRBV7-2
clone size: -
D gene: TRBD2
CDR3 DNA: TGTGCCAGCAGCTTAGGACTAGCTGTTGAGCAGTTCTTC
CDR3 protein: CASSLGLAVEQFF

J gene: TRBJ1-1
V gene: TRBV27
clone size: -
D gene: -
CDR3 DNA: TGTGCCAGCAGTAGAGGCAGGGCGAACACTGAAGCTTTCTTT
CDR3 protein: CASSRGRANTEAFF

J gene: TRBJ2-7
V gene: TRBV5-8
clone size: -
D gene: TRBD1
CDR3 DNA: TGTGCCAGCAGCTCCACAGGGGGAGACAACTCCTACGAGCAGTACTTC
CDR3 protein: CASSSTGGDNSYEQYF

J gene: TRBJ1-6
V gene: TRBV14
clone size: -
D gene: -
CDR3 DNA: TGTGCCAGCAGCCAAGAGGGCCAGGGGCGTGGGGCACCCCTCCACTTT
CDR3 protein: CASSQEGQGRGAPLHF

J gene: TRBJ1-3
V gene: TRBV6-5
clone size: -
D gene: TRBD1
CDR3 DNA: TGTGCCAGCAGTCGACAGGGGGCGGCTGGAAACACCATATATTTT
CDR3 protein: CASSRQGAAGNTIYF

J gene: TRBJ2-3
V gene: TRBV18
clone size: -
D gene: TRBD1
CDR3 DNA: TGTGCCAGCTCACCCCGGACAGGGGGCGCTTATACGCAGTATTTT
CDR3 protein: CASSPRTGGAYTQYF

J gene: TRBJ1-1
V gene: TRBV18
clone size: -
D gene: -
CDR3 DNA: TGTGCCAGCTCACCGGCAGGGTCGGTGAACACTGAAGCTTTCTTT
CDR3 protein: CASSPAGSVNTEAFF

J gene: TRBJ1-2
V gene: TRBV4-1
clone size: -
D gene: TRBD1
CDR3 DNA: TGCGCCAGCAGCCAAGCTTCCTGGACAGGGGTAAACTATGGCTACACCTTC
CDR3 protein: CASSQASWTGVNYGYTF

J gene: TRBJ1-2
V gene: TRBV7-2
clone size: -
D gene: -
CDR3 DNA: TGTGCCAGCAGAATGGGGCCTTCCTCCAACTATGGCTACACCTTC
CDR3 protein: CASRMGPSSNYGYTF

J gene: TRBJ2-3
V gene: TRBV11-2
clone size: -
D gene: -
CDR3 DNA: TGTGCCAGCGGGGGGGCATGGGATACGCAGTATTTT
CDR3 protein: CASGGAWDTQYF

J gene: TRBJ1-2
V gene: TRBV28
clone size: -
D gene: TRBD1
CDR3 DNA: TGTGCCAGCCACACCGGGACAGGGACCTATGGCTACACCTTC
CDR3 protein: CASHTGTGTYGYTF

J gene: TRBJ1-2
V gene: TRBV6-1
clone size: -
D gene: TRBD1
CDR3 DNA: TGTGCCAGCAGTGAGGGGACAGGACTATATGGCTACACCTTC
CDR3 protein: CASSEGTGLYGYTF

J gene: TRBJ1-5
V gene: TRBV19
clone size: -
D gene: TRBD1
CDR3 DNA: TGTGCCAGTAGACCGACCCGGCAGGGGGACAGTCAGCCCCAGCATTTT
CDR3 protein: CASRPTRQGDSQPQHF

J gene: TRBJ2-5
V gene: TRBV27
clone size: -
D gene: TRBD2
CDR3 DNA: TGTGCCAGCAGTCGGACTAGCGCTAAAGAGACCCAGTACTTC
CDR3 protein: CASSRTSAKETQYF

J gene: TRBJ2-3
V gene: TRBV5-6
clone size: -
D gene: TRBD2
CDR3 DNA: TGTGCCAGCACCTACCGAACGGGGGGGCTCAGCACAGATACGCAGTATTTT
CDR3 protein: CASTYRTGGLSTDTQYF

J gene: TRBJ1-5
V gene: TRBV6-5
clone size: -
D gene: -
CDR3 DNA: TGTGCCAGCCGGGCCGGGATTAGCAATCAGCCCCAGCATTTT
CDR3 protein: CASRAGISNQPQHF

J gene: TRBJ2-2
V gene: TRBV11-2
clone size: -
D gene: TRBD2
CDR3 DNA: TGTGCCAGCAGCTTAGATAGCGGGGTGTCCGGGGAGCTGTTTTTT
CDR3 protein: CASSLDSGVSGELFF

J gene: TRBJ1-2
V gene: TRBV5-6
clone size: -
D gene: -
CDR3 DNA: TGTGCCAGCAGCTCCCGAGCTAACTATGGCTACACCTTC
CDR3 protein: CASSSRANYGYTF

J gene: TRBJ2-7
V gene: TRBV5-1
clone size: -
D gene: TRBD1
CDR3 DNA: TGCGCCAGCAGCCCACGATCCGGGACAGGAGGCGACGAGCAGTACTTC
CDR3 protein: CASSPRSGTGGDEQYF

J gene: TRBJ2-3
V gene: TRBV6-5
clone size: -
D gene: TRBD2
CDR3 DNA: TGTGCCAGCAGTTACTCGGGGCGGGGGGGCACGGATACGCAGTATTTT
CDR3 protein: CASSYSGRGGTDTQYF

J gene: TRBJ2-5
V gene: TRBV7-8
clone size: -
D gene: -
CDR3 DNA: TGTGCCAGCACCTACAAACCCGGGGGAGAGACCCAGTACTTC
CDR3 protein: CASTYKPGGETQYF

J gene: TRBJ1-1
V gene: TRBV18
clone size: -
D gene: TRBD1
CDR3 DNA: TGTGCCAGCTCTACCGACATACAGGGGAGCACTGAAGCTTTCTTT
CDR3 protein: CASSTDIQGSTEAFF

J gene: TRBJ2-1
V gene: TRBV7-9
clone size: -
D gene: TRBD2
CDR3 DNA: TGTGCCAGCAGCCCTAGGCCGGGACTAGCGGGGGGCTACAATGAGCAGTTCTTC
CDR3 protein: CASSPRPGLAGGYNEQFF

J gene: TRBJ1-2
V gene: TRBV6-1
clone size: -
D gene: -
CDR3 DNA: TGTGCCAGCAGTGAAGGGCACTACGCTGTCCCCTATGGCTACACCTTC
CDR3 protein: CASSEGHYAVPYGYTF

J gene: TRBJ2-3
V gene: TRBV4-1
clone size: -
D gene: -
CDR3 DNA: TGCGCCAGCAGCCAAGGGAAGGGGTATCTTTCAGATACGCAGTATTTT
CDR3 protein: CASSQGKGYLSDTQYF

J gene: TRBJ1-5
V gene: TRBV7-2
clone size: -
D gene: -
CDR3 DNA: TGTGCCAGCAGCTTAGGAGTCAGCAATCAGCCCCAGCATTTT
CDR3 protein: CASSLGVSNQPQHF

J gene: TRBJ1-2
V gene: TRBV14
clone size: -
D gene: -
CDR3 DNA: TGTGCCAGCAGCCAACGAGTAGGGAGACTGAGAGGCTACACCTTC
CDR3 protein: CASSQRVGRLRGYTF

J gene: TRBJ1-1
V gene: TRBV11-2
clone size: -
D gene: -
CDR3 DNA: TGTGCCAGCAGCCAGGGCCCAGGAAACACTGAAGCTTTCTTT
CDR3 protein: CASSQGPGNTEAFF

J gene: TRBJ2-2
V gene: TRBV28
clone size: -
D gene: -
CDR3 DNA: TGTGCCAGCCTGGTACAGGCGAACACCGGGGAGCTGTTTTTT
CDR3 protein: CASLVQANTGELFF

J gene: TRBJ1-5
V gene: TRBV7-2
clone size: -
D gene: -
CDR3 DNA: TGTGCCAGCAGCCCCCGCCAGGGTGGGGATCAGCCCCAGCATTTT
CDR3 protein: CASSPRQGGDQPQHF